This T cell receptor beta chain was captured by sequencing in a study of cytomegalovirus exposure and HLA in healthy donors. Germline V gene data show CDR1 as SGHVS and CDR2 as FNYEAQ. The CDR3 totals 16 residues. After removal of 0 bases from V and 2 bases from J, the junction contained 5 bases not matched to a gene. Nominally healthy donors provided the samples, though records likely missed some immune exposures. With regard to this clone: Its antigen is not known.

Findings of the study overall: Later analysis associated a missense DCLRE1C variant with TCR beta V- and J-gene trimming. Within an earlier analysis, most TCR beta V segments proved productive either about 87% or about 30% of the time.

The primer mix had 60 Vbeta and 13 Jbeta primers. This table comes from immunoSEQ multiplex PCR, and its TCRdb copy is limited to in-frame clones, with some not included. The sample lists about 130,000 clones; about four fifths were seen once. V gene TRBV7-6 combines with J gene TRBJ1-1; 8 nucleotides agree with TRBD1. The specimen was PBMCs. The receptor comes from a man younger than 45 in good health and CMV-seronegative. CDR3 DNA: TGTGCCAGCAGCTTAGCGCCCCAGGGGGCAAACACTGAAGCTTTCTTT. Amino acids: CASSLAPQGANTEAFF.